This entry lists 5 T cell receptor beta chains sequenced from one sample in a study of human T cells and chemical hapten exposure. TCRdb passed the RACE reads through MiXCR, listing each CDR3 protein once. Here the sample spans some 110,000 distinct CDR3 sequences, 9% to 13% being singletons. Time point given: patch test 1, 2 weeks after DPC sensitization. Treatment of the sample: therapeutic diphenylcyclopropenone sensitization with weekly scalp DPC. This specimen was whole blood, taken in connection with sensitization to the hapten diphenylcyclopropenone (DPC). The source is a woman in her fifties or sixties with alopecia areata. Some clones in this sample may be carry-over from other donors' samples.

The chain recombines TRBV7-6 with TRBJ1-1; maybe TRBD1 (6 bases). The CDR3 contains 14 residues. In germline, CDR1 is SGHVS, CDR2 FNYEAQ. The V and J ends lost 6 bases and 1 base respectively, with 12 bases between them. CDR3 residues: CASSPGVRNTEAFF. CDR3 nucleotides: TGTGCCAGCAGTCCAGGGGTCCGGAACACTGAAGCTTTCTTT.

This clonotype was detected only a few times. The chain links TRBV7-2 to TRBJ1-4; D not certain. V was shortened by 4 bases and J by 4 bases, with 7 bases between the two germline ends. This CDR3 comprises 13 residues. Germline V gives CDR1 SGHTA, CDR2 FQGNSA. CDR3 in DNA: TGTGCCAGCAGCTCCGGTATTAATGAAAAACTGTTTTTT. Protein product: CASSSGINEKLFF.

Turning to this clonotype: This may be a read error, as it is one base from a much larger clone. The V call is TRBV6-1, the J call TRBJ2-7; the match to TRBD1 covers 10 bases. CDR1 MNHNS and CDR2 SASEGT come from the germline V gene. J was trimmed by 6 bases and V by 6 bases; bases with no gene match: 11. This CDR3 comprises 15 residues. The CDR3 loop is CASSPGGTGVFEQYF. CDR3 DNA: TGTGCCAGCAGCCCGGGGGGGACAGGGGTGTTCGAGCAGTACTTC.

V usage is TRBV28 and J usage is TRBJ2-2; tentative D call: TRBD2 (5 bases). V lost 5 bases and J 6 bases, leaving 16 bases between the germline ends. Per the germline V gene, CDR1 is MDHEN and CDR2 is SYDVKM. This CDR3 has 15 amino acids. The CDR3 nucleotides read TGTGCCAGCAGTCCGGACTCTACTCGCCCCGGGGAGCTGTTTTTT. It translates to CASSPDSTRPGELFF.

Ten or more counts support this clonotype. The chain couples TRBV12-3 or TRBV12-4 to TRBJ2-5, with a tentative D call TRBD1 (6 bases). CDR3 size: 14 residues. Deletions cut 4 bases from V and 2 bases from J, with 11 bases between. The CDR3 bases are TGTGCCAGCAGTTCCGCCAGGGGTCAAGAGACCCAGTACTTC. Encoded protein: CASSSARGQETQYF.